The sequence of this TCR beta chain was determined in a study of T cell responses to AZD1222 COVID-19 vaccine. Clones were read by immunoSEQ multiplex PCR, and TCRdb kept only the in-frame ones, dropping some. The sample yields some 100,000 clones, approximately 89% seen once. Germline CDR1 GTSNPN, CDR2 SVGIG (reference sequence). V was shortened by 6 bases and J by 2 bases, with 11 bases between the two germline ends. The CDR3 has 12 residues. The genes are TRBV30 and TRBJ2-7, with D possibly matching TRBD1 (5 bases). The input for sequencing was peripheral blood, taken 28 days after the second AZD1222 dose. This clonotype originated in an adult who received the AZD1222 COVID-19 vaccine. The CDR3 nucleotides are TGTGCCTGTTCCCGACAGACCTACGAGCAGTACTTC. Translation gives CACSRQTYEQYF.